The 18 T cell receptor beta chains reported below all come from one sample, sequenced in a study of blood T cell repertoires in COVID-19. The repertoire was sequenced with immunoSEQ multiplex PCR; TCRdb's copy has only in-frame clones and lacks some. The sample lists some 70,000 clones; roughly 80% were seen once. The sequencing input was peripheral blood. The receptors here all came from a human donor in a cohort sampled during active COVID-19.

The V call is TRBV29-1, the J call TRBJ2-5; no firm D call. The germline V gene has CDR1 SQVTM and CDR2 ANQGSEA. V lost 4 bases and J lost 5, with 14 bases in between. This CDR3 contains 13 residues. CDR3 DNA sequence: TGCAGCGTTGGCCTTAACGCGGCCGAGACCCAGTACTTC. Its protein product is CSVGLNAAETQYF.

The sample holds a few counts of this clone. The chain joins TRBV28 to TRBJ2-3; TRBD2 might be the D (7 bases). Germline V CDR1 and CDR2: MDHEN, SYDVKM. The CDR3 is made up of 15 amino acids. V was cut by 5 bases and J by 1 base, with 13 bases left in between. This CDR3 reads CASSVRGGGTDTQYF. CDR3 coding DNA: TGTGCCAGCAGTGTGAGGGGGGGCGGCACAGATACGCAGTATTTT.

The chain combines TRBV19 with TRBJ1-1; the D is unclear. Trimming stripped 5 bases from V and 4 bases from J, with 8 bases between. Germline CDR1 reads LNHDA; CDR2 reads SQIVND (reference sequence). This CDR3 region has 12 residues. The CDR3 loop is CASSLTSTEAFF. The CDR3 DNA reads TGTGCCAGTAGTTTGACAAGCACTGAAGCTTTCTTT. The full variable domain, in which reference TRBV19 and TRBJ1-1 provide the parts outside the CDR3, is DGGITQSPKYLFRKEGQNVTLSCEQNLNHDAMYWYRQDPGQGLRLIYYSQIVNDFQKGDIAEGYSVSREKKESFPLTVTSAQKNPTAFYLCASSLTSTEAFFGQGTRLTVV.

The chain employs TRBV7-3 and TRBJ2-7; 11 bases fit TRBD1. The CDR3 extends over 16 amino acids. The V gene end was trimmed by 5 bases and the J gene end by 4 bases; junction bases not matched to a gene: 10. Germline lookup yields CDR1 SGHTA and CDR2 FQGTGA. CDR3 in DNA: TGTGCCAGCAGCCTTACAATAGGGACAGGGGGATACGAGCAGTACTTC. It encodes CASSLTIGTGGYEQYF. Full variable domain (outside the CDR3, taken from reference TRBV7-3 and TRBJ2-7): GAGVSQTPSNKVTEKGKYVELRCDPISGHTALYWYRQSLGQGPEFLIYFQGTGAADDSGLPNDRFFAVRPEGSVSTLKIQRTERGDSAVYLCASSLTIGTGGYEQYFGPGTRLTVT.

This chain connects TRBV10-2 to TRBJ1-1; possible D gene TRBD1, 6 bases. Germline CDR1 reads WSHSY; CDR2 reads SAAADI. The CDR3 totals 13 residues. Trimming took 6 bases from V and 3 from J, leaving 11 bases between them. The CDR3 region is CASRSDSYTEAFF. CDR3 DNA sequence: TGCGCCAGCAGATCGGACAGCTACACTGAAGCTTTCTTT.

The chain has TRBV2 and TRBJ2-5; a weak D match, TRBD1 (7 bases). The germline CDR1 and CDR2 sequences are SNHLY and FYNNEI. V lost 10 bases and J 2 bases, leaving 20 bases between the germline ends. The CDR3 is 15 amino acids. CDR3 coding DNA: TGTGCCACCTCATCCTGGCGGGGACAGCAAGAGACCCAGTACTTC. Its protein is CATSSWRGQQETQYF.

The chain links TRBV3-1 (or the pseudogene TRBV3-2) to TRBJ2-1; D may be TRBD1 (5 bases). Germline values: CDR1 LGHDT, CDR2 YNNKEL (reference sequence). The CDR3 length is 13 residues. The V end lost 4 bases, the J end lost 6 bases, and 10 bases lay between the germline ends. In nucleotides, the CDR3 is TGTGCCAGCAGCCCCAGTCAGGGCAATGAGCAGTTCTTC. Protein: CASSPSQGNEQFF.

The chain uses TRBV5-6 and TRBJ1-2; D is perhaps TRBD1 (5 bases). V was cut by 0 bases and J by 0 bases, with 15 bases left in between. This CDR3 is built from 17 residues. The germline gives CDR1 SGHDT, CDR2 YYEEEE. Here the CDR3 reads CASSLEAADRANYGYTF. Written as DNA, the CDR3 is TGTGCCAGCAGCTTGGAGGCGGCAGACAGAGCTAACTATGGCTACACCTTC.

On this clone itself: This specimen includes other DNA sequences encoding the same CDR3. This sequence joins TRBV29-1 and TRBJ2-5, with 13 bases lining up with TRBD2. V dropped 3 bases and J dropped 6; count of bases not matched to a gene: 4. This CDR3 spans 14 amino acids. Germline V gene sequence: CDR1 SQVTM, CDR2 ANQGSEA. For the CDR3, the DNA is TGCAGCGTTGAGGGACTAGCGGGAAGGAAGACCCAGTACTTC. Residues: CSVEGLAGRKTQYF.

J is TRBJ2-1 and V is TRBV7-3; 13 nucleotides align to TRBD2. V was clipped by 5 bases and J by 10 bases; unmatched bases: 11. Germline CDR1 is SGHTA and CDR2 is FQGTGA. This CDR3 contains 16 residues. The CDR3 region has the DNA TGTGCCAGCAGCCTCTCCGGGACTAGCGGGGTCTTGGAGCAGTTCTTC. Translating it yields CASSLSGTSGVLEQFF. The full variable domain, completed using reference TRBV7-3 and TRBJ2-1, is GAGVSQTPSNKVTEKGKYVELRCDPISGHTALYWYRQSLGQGPEFLIYFQGTGAADDSGLPNDRFFAVRPEGSVSTLKIQRTERGDSAVYLCASSLSGTSGVLEQFFGPGTRLTVL.

The CDR3 region is CASSMPGQVYGYTF. CDR3 in DNA: TGTGCCAGTAGTATGCCGGGACAGGTCTATGGCTACACCTTC. The chain joins TRBV19 to TRBJ1-2, with TRBD1 identical over 8 bases. Germline V gene sequence: CDR1 LNHDA, CDR2 SQIVND (reference sequence). The V gene end was trimmed by 3 bases and the J gene end by 4 bases; junction bases not matched to a gene: 4. This CDR3 contains 14 residues. Complete variable domain (other parts from reference TRBV19 and TRBJ1-2): DGGITQSPKYLFRKEGQNVTLSCEQNLNHDAMYWYRQDPGQGLRLIYYSQIVNDFQKGDIAEGYSVSREKKESFPLTVTSAQKNPTAFYLCASSMPGQVYGYTFGSGTRLTVV.

The rearrangement uses TRBV6-5 and TRBJ1-5; D may be TRBD1 (6 bases). The CDR3 has 14 residues. CDR1 is MNHEY and CDR2 is SVGAGI in the germline V gene. Trimming took 5 bases from V and 6 from J, leaving 14 bases between them. This CDR3 reads CASSRGGRAQPQHF. In DNA, the CDR3 is TGTGCCAGCAGTAGAGGGGGGAGGGCTCAGCCCCAGCATTTT.

This chain uses TRBV24-1 with TRBJ2-2; 10 nucleotides agree with TRBD1. J was trimmed by 3 bases and V by 7 bases; bases with no gene match: 4. The CDR3 is made up of 15 amino acids. Germline V gene sequence: CDR1 KGHDR, CDR2 SFDVKD. In DNA, the CDR3 is TGTGCCACCAGCCGCGGGACAGGGGACACCGGGGAGCTGTTTTTT. This encodes CATSRGTGDTGELFF.

The gene calls are TRBV24-1 and TRBJ2-1; TRBD2 aligns across 11 bases. CDR3 size: 17 residues. Per germline, CDR1 KGHDR and CDR2 SFDVKD. V was clipped by 3 bases and J by 4 bases; unmatched bases: 7. This CDR3 is CATSDPNLAGGYNEQFF. The CDR3 DNA reads as TGTGCCACCAGTGATCCGAACCTAGCGGGAGGATACAATGAGCAGTTCTTC.

The V gene is TRBV5-4, the J gene TRBJ1-2; TRBD1 matches at 11 bases. The junction had 4 bases not matched to a gene; V was cut back by 3 bases and J by 3 bases. The germline CDR1 and CDR2 sequences are SGHNT and YYREEE (reference sequence). This CDR3 is built from 15 residues. CDR3 in DNA: TGTGCCAGCAGCTGGACAGGGGGCGCTGACTATGGCTACACCTTC. Residues: CASSWTGGADYGYTF. Full variable domain (outside the CDR3, taken from reference TRBV5-4 and TRBJ1-2): ETGVTQSPTHLIKTRGQQVTLRCSSQSGHNTVSWYQQALGQGPQFIFQYYREEENGRGNFPPRFSGLQFPNYSSELNVNALELDDSALYLCASSWTGGADYGYTFGSGTRLTVV.

The genes are TRBV4-3 and TRBJ2-7; 12 positions agree with TRBD1. Germline assignment: CDR1 LGHNA and CDR2 YSLEER. V lost 0 bases, J lost 6 bases, and 6 bases stayed unmatched. This CDR3 is 16 amino acids long. The CDR3 reads CASSQDGGQGAREQYF. CDR3 DNA: TGCGCCAGCAGCCAAGACGGGGGACAGGGGGCTCGCGAGCAGTACTTC.

This chain joins TRBV29-1 and TRBJ1-1, with 8 bases identical to TRBD1. V lost 1 base to trimming and J lost 10 bases; unmatched junction nucleotides: 11. The CDR3 covers 14 residues. The germline V gene has CDR1 SQVTM and CDR2 ANQGSEA. The CDR3, as DNA: TGCAGCGTTGAAGTTAAGGGCAGGGGGCTTGCAGCTTTCTTT. Its translation is CSVEVKGRGLAAFF.

This clone was observed once. This chain links TRBV5-1 with TRBJ2-2, with 11 bases aligning to TRBD1. This CDR3 is 17 amino acids long. In germline, CDR1 is SGHRS, CDR2 YFSETQ. Unmatched junction bases numbered 9, after V lost 4 bases and J lost 4 bases. CDR3 nucleotides: TGCGCCAGCAGCGTGGGACAGGGGGGTATCGGCACCGGGGAGCTGTTTTTT. Amino acids: CASSVGQGGIGTGELFF.